Listed below are T cell receptor beta chains from one sample, sequenced in a study of PD-L1 blockade in urothelial cancer. Produced via immunoSEQ multiplex PCR; TCRdb's table is partial and in-frame only. The table records about 43,000 clones, 88% of them present only once. Here the sequenced sample was PBMCs, taken around atezolizumab (anti-PD-L1) treatment. The receptors derive from a woman aged 60-70 years with urothelial cancer. CDR3s include the opening cysteine and the closing phenylalanine or tryptophan. D genes are given only for firm matches. Rows give clone size only sometimes, using once, few, many, or a class for an expanded clone.

d_gene: .; j_gene: TRBJ2-1; abundance: .; v_gene: TRBV19; CDR3aa: CASSIPRPGRIVDEQFF; CDR3nt: TGTGCCAGTAGTATTCCCCGGCCAGGGAGGATTGTGGATGAGCAGTTCTTC
d_gene: .; j_gene: TRBJ1-2; abundance: once; v_gene: TRBV14; CDR3aa: CASSQDDRNYGYTF; CDR3nt: TGTGCCAGCAGCCAAGATGACAGGAACTATGGCTACACCTTC
d_gene: .; j_gene: TRBJ2-1; abundance: .; v_gene: TRBV9; CDR3aa: CASSRRGYEQFF; CDR3nt: TGTGCCAGCAGCAGAAGGGGGTATGAGCAGTTCTTC
d_gene: .; j_gene: TRBJ2-4; abundance: .; v_gene: TRBV2; CDR3aa: CASRADLSANIQYF; CDR3nt: TGTGCCAGCAGGGCGGACTTGTCGGCGAACATTCAGTACTTC
d_gene: TRBD1; j_gene: TRBJ1-5; abundance: few; v_gene: TRBV27; CDR3aa: CASSPYRGQRQPQHF; CDR3nt: TGTGCCAGCAGTCCATACAGGGGTCAGAGGCAGCCCCAGCATTTT
d_gene: TRBD2; j_gene: TRBJ2-1; abundance: .; v_gene: TRBV5-6; CDR3aa: CASSLDGTSVYNEQFF; CDR3nt: TGTGCCAGCAGCTTGGATGGGACTAGCGTATACAATGAGCAGTTCTTC
d_gene: .; j_gene: TRBJ2-3; abundance: .; v_gene: TRBV18; CDR3aa: CASSPPRNRDTQYF; CDR3nt: TGTGCCAGCTCACCCCCTCGGAACAGAGATACGCAGTATTTT
d_gene: .; j_gene: TRBJ2-7; abundance: .; v_gene: TRBV5-1; CDR3aa: CASSFSVGYEQYF; CDR3nt: TGCGCCAGCAGCTTTTCGGTCGGCTACGAGCAGTACTTC
d_gene: .; j_gene: TRBJ1-5; abundance: .; v_gene: TRBV28; CDR3aa: CATQERRRYSNQPQHF; CDR3nt: TGTGCCACGCAAGAAAGGCGGAGGTATAGCAATCAGCCCCAGCATTTT
d_gene: .; j_gene: TRBJ2-7; abundance: .; v_gene: TRBV4-3; CDR3aa: CASSQFNGSPGEQYF; CDR3nt: TGCGCCAGCAGCCAATTTAATGGGTCCCCAGGCGAGCAGTACTTC
d_gene: TRBD1; j_gene: TRBJ2-7; abundance: .; v_gene: TRBV5-1; CDR3aa: CASTTGQGINEQYF; CDR3nt: TGCGCCAGCACCACGGGACAGGGGATCAACGAGCAGTACTTC
d_gene: .; j_gene: TRBJ2-5; abundance: .; v_gene: TRBV5-6; CDR3aa: CASSLGEGKETQYF; CDR3nt: TGTGCCAGCAGCTTGGGAGAGGGTAAGGAGACCCAGTACTTC
d_gene: TRBD2; j_gene: TRBJ2-3; abundance: .; v_gene: TRBV18; CDR3aa: CASSPTGAGGSTDTQYF; CDR3nt: TGTGCCAGCTCACCAACGGGGGCGGGAGGAAGCACAGATACGCAGTATTTT
d_gene: TRBD1; j_gene: TRBJ1-1; abundance: .; v_gene: TRBV6-5; CDR3aa: CASSHRTGGNTEAFF; CDR3nt: TGTGCCAGCAGCCACAGGACAGGAGGGAACACTGAAGCTTTCTTT
d_gene: TRBD1; j_gene: TRBJ2-1; abundance: few; v_gene: TRBV14; CDR3aa: CASSPIWTGDFSYNEQFF; CDR3nt: TGTGCCAGCAGCCCAATATGGACAGGGGACTTTTCCTACAATGAGCAGTTCTTC
d_gene: TRBD1; j_gene: TRBJ2-7; abundance: .; v_gene: TRBV29-1; CDR3aa: CSVDAGGGYEQYF; CDR3nt: TGCAGCGTTGACGCAGGGGGCGGCTACGAGCAGTACTTC
d_gene: TRBD1; j_gene: TRBJ1-1; abundance: .; v_gene: TRBV7-9; CDR3aa: CASSFQGERTEAFF; CDR3nt: TGTGCCAGCAGCTTCCAGGGGGAGAGGACTGAAGCTTTCTTT
d_gene: TRBD2; j_gene: TRBJ2-2; abundance: .; v_gene: TRBV4-3; CDR3aa: CASSLLSGRGTGELFF; CDR3nt: TGCGCCAGCAGCCTCCTTAGCGGGCGGGGCACCGGGGAGCTGTTTTTT
d_gene: TRBD1; j_gene: TRBJ2-7; abundance: .; v_gene: TRBV28; CDR3aa: CASSRAGGTDLLF; CDR3nt: TGTGCCAGCAGTCGAGCAGGGGGCACGGATCTCCTCTTC
d_gene: .; j_gene: TRBJ2-4; abundance: .; v_gene: TRBV21-1; CDR3aa: CASSPRVDKEAKNIQYF; CDR3nt: TGTGCCAGCAGCCCGCGGGTCGACAAGGAGGCCAAAAACATTCAGTACTTC
d_gene: .; j_gene: TRBJ1-2; abundance: .; v_gene: TRBV11-2; CDR3aa: CASSLRRVGYTF; CDR3nt: TGTGCCAGCAGCCTCCGCAGGGTTGGCTACACCTTC
d_gene: .; j_gene: TRBJ2-3; abundance: few; v_gene: TRBV19; CDR3aa: CASSSDTDTQYF; CDR3nt: TGTGCCAGTAGTAGCGACACAGATACGCAGTATTTT
d_gene: .; j_gene: TRBJ1-4; abundance: once; v_gene: TRBV7-8; CDR3aa: CASSLAELNEKLFF; CDR3nt: TGTGCCAGCAGCTTAGCTGAGCTTAATGAAAAACTGTTTTTT
d_gene: .; j_gene: TRBJ2-2; abundance: .; v_gene: TRBV28; CDR3aa: CASSSRGGVAESNTGELFF; CDR3nt: TGTGCCAGCAGTTCCCGAGGGGGGGTAGCGGAGTCGAACACCGGGGAGCTGTTTTTT
d_gene: TRBD1; j_gene: TRBJ2-1; abundance: .; v_gene: TRBV27; CDR3aa: CASSHRDRVYNEQFF; CDR3nt: TGTGCCAGCAGTCACCGGGACAGGGTTTACAATGAGCAGTTCTTC
d_gene: .; j_gene: TRBJ2-1; abundance: .; v_gene: TRBV14; CDR3aa: CASSPTFKPYNEQFF; CDR3nt: TGTGCCAGCAGCCCCACATTTAAACCCTACAATGAGCAGTTCTTC
d_gene: .; j_gene: TRBJ2-7; abundance: .; v_gene: TRBV2; CDR3aa: CASSVKRSDFTSYEQYF; CDR3nt: TGTGCCAGCAGTGTGAAAAGGTCGGACTTCACCTCCTACGAGCAGTACTTC
d_gene: .; j_gene: TRBJ2-7; abundance: .; v_gene: TRBV6-5; CDR3aa: CASSWTGDSYEQYF; CDR3nt: TGTGCCAGCAGTTGGACGGGGGATTCCTACGAGCAGTACTTC
d_gene: .; j_gene: TRBJ1-1; abundance: .; v_gene: TRBV6-4; CDR3aa: CASSRGGRNTEAFF; CDR3nt: TGTGCCAGCAGTAGGGGGGGCCGGAACACTGAAGCTTTCTTT
d_gene: .; j_gene: TRBJ2-7; abundance: .; v_gene: TRBV19; CDR3aa: CASSIPGSSNYEQYF; CDR3nt: TGTGCCAGTAGTATCCCGGGAAGCTCTAACTACGAGCAGTACTTC
d_gene: .; j_gene: TRBJ2-7; abundance: .; v_gene: TRBV28; CDR3aa: CASRPSGAYEQYF; CDR3nt: TGTGCCAGCAGACCATCCGGGGCCTACGAGCAGTACTTC
d_gene: TRBD2; j_gene: TRBJ2-4; abundance: .; v_gene: TRBV27; CDR3aa: CASSLTLAGLAKNIQYF; CDR3nt: TGTGCCAGCAGTTTAACTTTAGCGGGCCTAGCCAAAAACATTCAGTACTTC
d_gene: TRBD2; j_gene: TRBJ2-2; abundance: .; v_gene: TRBV4-2; CDR3aa: CASSPLAGGATGELFF; CDR3nt: TGTGCCAGCAGCCCATTAGCGGGGGGGGCGACCGGGGAGCTGTTTTTT
d_gene: TRBD2; j_gene: TRBJ2-7; abundance: few; v_gene: TRBV9; CDR3aa: CASSVDDSGGYEQYF; CDR3nt: TGTGCCAGCAGCGTAGATGATAGCGGGGGATACGAGCAGTACTTC
d_gene: TRBD2; j_gene: TRBJ2-7; abundance: .; v_gene: TRBV9; CDR3aa: CASSGGLAGGTGEQYF; CDR3nt: TGTGCCAGCAGCGGCGGACTAGCGGGAGGAACCGGCGAGCAGTACTTC
d_gene: .; j_gene: TRBJ2-7; abundance: .; v_gene: TRBV7-9; CDR3aa: CASSLAQGYEQYF; CDR3nt: TGTGCCAGCAGCCTCGCACAGGGCTACGAGCAGTACTTC
d_gene: .; j_gene: TRBJ1-5; abundance: many; v_gene: TRBV11-1; CDR3aa: CASSLDFGSNQPQHF; CDR3nt: TGTGCCAGCAGCTTAGACTTTGGTAGCAATCAGCCCCAGCATTTT
d_gene: .; j_gene: TRBJ2-5; abundance: .; v_gene: TRBV2; CDR3aa: CATGLPETQYF; CDR3nt: TGTGCCACGGGACTTCCAGAGACCCAGTACTTC
d_gene: TRBD1; j_gene: TRBJ2-7; abundance: .; v_gene: TRBV7-2; CDR3aa: CASSYRRGSPLEQYF; CDR3nt: TGTGCCAGCAGCTACCGCAGGGGGTCCCCCCTCGAGCAGTACTTC
d_gene: TRBD2; j_gene: TRBJ2-1; abundance: .; v_gene: TRBV5-1; CDR3aa: CASSLQAGVGNEQFF; CDR3nt: TGCGCCAGCAGCTTGCAGGCGGGAGTTGGGAATGAGCAGTTCTTC
d_gene: .; j_gene: TRBJ2-1; abundance: once; v_gene: TRBV28; CDR3aa: CASSPDFTPGNEQFF; CDR3nt: TGTGCCAGCAGTCCGGACTTCACCCCTGGCAATGAGCAGTTCTTC
d_gene: .; j_gene: TRBJ1-5; abundance: .; v_gene: TRBV6-1; CDR3aa: CASGQLSNQPQHF; CDR3nt: TGTGCCAGCGGACAGCTTAGCAATCAGCCCCAGCATTTT